Sequencing of this TCR beta chain was carried out in a study of cytomegalovirus exposure and HLA in healthy donors. Overall study results and limits: It was confirmed in vitro that three of the CMV-associated chains were specific for CMV antigens.

The donors (healthy individuals) were bone marrow donors. Amplification used 60 Vbeta primers and 13 Jbeta primers. Data came from immunoSEQ multiplex PCR; TCRdb stores just in-frame clones and leaves some out. The table shows about 110,000 clones, with 65% to 75% occurring only once. In germline, CDR1 is MDHEN, CDR2 SYDVKM. CDR3 length: 14 amino acids. V was pared by 2 bases and J by 2 bases, with 3 bases of the junction left unmatched. Note on this clone: The antigen is not known.

What was sequenced was PBMCs. This clonotype was obtained from a female donor in good health and CMV-seronegative. V gene TRBV28 combines with J gene TRBJ2-7; 7 bases match TRBD2. The CDR3 loop reads CASSLGGRAYEQYF. CDR3 DNA: TGTGCCAGCAGTTTAGGTGGGAGGGCCTACGAGCAGTACTTC.